The 13 T cell receptor beta chains below all came from one sample that was sequenced in a study of human T cells and chemical hapten exposure (dated by TCRdb to the early 2020s). This specimen's time point label, per the study, means: patch test 3, about 24 weeks after DPC sensitization. According to the study, the label for this sample's treatment or condition signals: therapeutic diphenylcyclopropenone sensitization with weekly scalp DPC. Library prep was done by RACE. Sequencing was carried out with a NextSeq 500. In TCRdb, the public reads were trimmed at Q25 with fastp and aligned with MiXCR, with productive beta chains retained. CDR3 protein duplicates are merged, each entry listing the most common genes and DNA. The table for this sample lists roughly 150,000 distinct CDR3 sequences; about 30% of them were counted only once. The top ten clones comprise under 2.5% of the sample. The sequenced sample was whole blood, obtained in connection with sensitization to the hapten diphenylcyclopropenone (DPC). These receptors were obtained from a woman younger than 30 with alopecia areata. Some clones in this sample may be carry-over from other donors' samples.

This clonotype occurred a few times. V gene TRBV12-3 or TRBV12-4 combines with J gene TRBJ1-1; no firm D call. This CDR3 has 11 amino acids. V lost 6 bases and J 4 bases, leaving 6 bases between the germline ends. CDR3 nucleotide sequence: TGTGCCAGCAGAGGTGGCACTGAAGCTTTCTTT. It specifies CASRGGTEAFF.

This sequence joins TRBV6-6 and TRBJ1-2, with D maybe TRBD1 (5 bases). This CDR3 spans 17 amino acids. The V gene lost 2 bases and the J gene lost 6 bases, with 22 bases spanning the gap. Germline V gene sequence: CDR1 MNHNY, CDR2 SVGAGI (reference sequence). For the CDR3, the DNA is TGTGCCAGCAGTTACGCCCCGGGACCTACTATCAGGGATGGCTACACCTTC. The encoded protein is CASSYAPGPTIRDGYTF.

This clonotype has just a few counts. In DNA form, the CDR3 reads TGCAGCGCCAAGGGGGCGGCCTACGAGCAGTACTTC. This sequence encodes CSAKGAAYEQYF. The rearrangement joins TRBV29-1 to TRBJ2-7; 7 positions match TRBD1. CDR3 size: 12 residues. V gave up 7 bases and J gave up 2 bases; unmatched junction bases: 5. CDR1 is SQVTM and CDR2 is ANQGSEA in the germline V gene.

The chain recombines TRBV27 with TRBJ2-7; D gene unclear. The CDR3 has 11 residues. V dropped 8 bases and J dropped 6 bases, with 11 bases sitting between them. Looked up from germline, CDR1 is MNHEY and CDR2 is SMNVEV (reference sequence). The CDR3 coding sequence is TGTGCCAGCTTCTCCCCCGGCGAGCAGTACTTC. This sequence encodes CASFSPGEQYF.

This clonotype appeared a few times. The CDR3, as DNA: TGCAGCGTTCTGACCGGAGCTGAAGCTTTCTTT. This codes for CSVLTGAEAFF. This sequence joins TRBV29-1 and TRBJ1-1, with D hard to call. Per germline, CDR1 SQVTM and CDR2 ANQGSEA. V was trimmed by 5 bases and J by 6 bases, leaving 10 bases between them. The CDR3 runs to 11 residues.

This clonotype was seen a few times. The chain couples TRBV5-4 to TRBJ2-2, with a possible D match to TRBD1 (6 bases). The germline V gene has CDR1 SGHNT and CDR2 YYREEE (reference sequence). The CDR3 spans 15 residues. The V gene lost 4 bases and the J gene lost 5 bases, with 15 bases spanning the gap. The CDR3 loop reads CASSAGEPSTGELFF. DNA for the CDR3: TGTGCCAGCAGCGCAGGGGAGCCGTCTACCGGGGAGCTGTTTTTT.

V usage is TRBV29-1 and J usage is TRBJ1-1; D possibly corresponds to TRBD1 (5 bases). Germline CDR1 reads SQVTM; CDR2 reads ANQGSEA. Trimming shortened V by 5 bases and J by 0 bases, and 7 bases separated the two germline ends. The CDR3 length is 12 residues. CDR3 bases: TGCAGCGTTTACAGGTTGAACACTGAAGCTTTCTTT. This translates into CSVYRLNTEAFF.

This clonotype was detected only once. This chain joins TRBV3-1 and TRBJ2-1; D uncertain. The CDR3 has 13 amino acids. The germline CDR1 and CDR2 sequences are LGHDT and YNNKEL (reference sequence). V was shortened by 4 bases and J by 2 bases, with 6 bases between the two germline ends. Here the CDR3 DNA reads TGTGCCAGCAGCCCCGGAGCCTACAATGAGCAGTTCTTC. Protein product: CASSPGAYNEQFF.

The chain carries TRBV7-9 and TRBJ1-1, with D unresolved. The germline V and J ends were trimmed by 5 bases and 2 bases, with 24 bases remaining between them. CDR1 and CDR2 from the germline V gene are SEHNR and FQNEAQ (reference sequence). This CDR3 spans 18 amino acids. In DNA form, the CDR3 reads TGTGCCAGCAGCCAAGATTTAAGGGTTTCCTGGGGAAACACTGAAGCTTTCTTT. Its translation: CASSQDLRVSWGNTEAFF.

The chain couples TRBV20-1 to TRBJ2-7; no clear D. CDR1 and CDR2 from the germline V gene are DFQATT and SNEGSKA (reference sequence). Trimming removed 2 bases at V and 4 bases at J, with 18 bases between. This CDR3 has 15 amino acids. CDR3 residues: CSARRLGLGLYEQYF. CDR3 bases: TGCAGTGCTAGACGCCTCGGGTTAGGATTATACGAGCAGTACTTC.

The chain links TRBV27 to TRBJ2-7; weak D call: TRBD1 (6 bases). V gave up 5 bases and J gave up 5 bases, with 13 bases separating them. Germline assignment: CDR1 MNHEY and CDR2 SMNVEV (reference sequence). The CDR3 covers 13 residues. For the CDR3, the DNA is TGTGCCAGCAGTCCTCGACAGGACCACGAGCAGTACTTC. This translates into CASSPRQDHEQYF.

In its sample, this clonotype was seen a few times. This rearrangement joins TRBV14 to TRBJ1-6; unclear D gene. The CDR3 has 15 residues. Germline V CDR1 and CDR2: SGHDN, FVKESK. V gave up 3 bases and J gave up 7 bases, with 13 bases separating them. The DNA for the CDR3 is TGTGCCAGCAGCCATATGGGCCTAGTCAATTCACCCCTCCACTTT. Its translation: CASSHMGLVNSPLHF.

This clonotype was seen more than once but under ten times. The CDR3 region has the DNA TGTGCCAGCAGTTACTATTACAGGGATGTGATGAACACTGAAGCTTTCTTT. Translation gives CASSYYYRDVMNTEAFF. The chain uses TRBV6-2 or TRBV6-3 and TRBJ1-1; TRBD1 might be the D (6 bases). CDR1 is MNHEY, CDR2 SVGEGT, per germline. V gave up 1 base and J gave up 0 bases, with 15 bases separating them. CDR3 size: 17 residues.